Sequencing of this TCR beta chain was carried out in a study of T cell responses to AZD1222 COVID-19 vaccine. General study findings and limits: All repertoire sampling was performed exclusively after the peak T cell response. Clonal diversity may have been underestimated, and the donors were mostly white British, with more females than males. Among spike-specific TCRs, nearly half reportedly target unmutated variant regions.

This clone appeared a single time. Its antigen is undetermined. TCRdb keeps only in-frame clones here, not all; method: immunoSEQ multiplex PCR. Of roughly 180,000 clones in the sample, 80% to 95% are singletons; the top ten hold roughly 1%. The CDR3 is 10 amino acids. Germline lookup yields CDR1 SNHLY and CDR2 FYNNEI. The ends were cut back, 7 bases at V and 3 bases at J, with 3 bases in the middle. The material sequenced was peripheral blood, taken 28 days after the second dose of the MenACWY control vaccine. The rearrangement joins TRBV2 to TRBJ1-2, with D hard to call. This receptor was identified in an adult who received the MenACWY meningococcal vaccine as a control. The CDR3 DNA reads as TGTGCCAGCAAGGACTATGGCTACACCTTC. Its translation: CASKDYGYTF.